This T cell receptor beta chain was sequenced during a study of shared clonotypes between healthy human individuals. Across the study: CD4 naive cells filled three plates per donor, CD4 memory three, CD8 naive two and CD8 memory one. Points from the study as a whole: Non-shared clonotypes had lower generation probabilities than clonotypes shared by all four sorted-subset donors.

Method: immunoSEQ multiplex PCR; TCRdb's copy keeps in-frame clones and lacks some. Seen here are about 1.5 million clones, 95% to 99% observed once, and the top ten hold 0.4% to 0.45%. Germline CDR1 MDHEN, CDR2 SYDVKM. This CDR3 contains 13 residues. V was clipped by 6 bases and J by 5 bases, with 10 bases between them. Donors were healthy HIV-negative adults without recently reported acute infections or vaccinations. On this clone itself: Antigen unknown.

Sequencing used naive CD4+ T cells sorted from blood. The subset: CD45RA+ positively selected. V usage is TRBV28 and J usage is TRBJ1-4; perhaps TRBD1 as D (5 bases). This clonotype was obtained from a man under 40 in good health. The CDR3 region has the DNA TGTGCCAGCAGACTGGGGACGAATGAAAAACTGTTTTTT. It translates to CASRLGTNEKLFF.